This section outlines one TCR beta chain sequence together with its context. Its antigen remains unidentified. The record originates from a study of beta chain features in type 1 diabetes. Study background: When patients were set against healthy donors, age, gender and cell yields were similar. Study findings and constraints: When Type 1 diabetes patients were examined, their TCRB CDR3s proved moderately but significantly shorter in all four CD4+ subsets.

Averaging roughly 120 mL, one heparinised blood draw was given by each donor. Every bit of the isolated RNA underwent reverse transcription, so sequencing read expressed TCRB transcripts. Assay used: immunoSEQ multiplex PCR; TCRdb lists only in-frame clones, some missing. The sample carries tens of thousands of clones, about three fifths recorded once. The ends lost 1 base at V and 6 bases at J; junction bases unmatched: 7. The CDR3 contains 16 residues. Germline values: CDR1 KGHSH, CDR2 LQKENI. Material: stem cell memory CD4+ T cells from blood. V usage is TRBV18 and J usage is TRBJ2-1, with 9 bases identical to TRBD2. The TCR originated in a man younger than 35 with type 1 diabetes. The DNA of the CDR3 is TGTGCCAGCTCACCACTCGGCGGGGGGGCCGTCAATGAGCAGTTCTTC. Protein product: CASSPLGGGAVNEQFF. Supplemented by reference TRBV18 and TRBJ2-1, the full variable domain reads NAGVMQNPRHLVRRRGQEARLRCSPMKGHSHVYWYRQLPEEGLKFMVYLQKENIIDESGMPKERFSAEFPKEGPSILRIQQVVRGDSAAYFCASSPLGGGAVNEQFFGPGTRLTVL.